The 12 T cell receptor beta chains reported below all come from one sample, sequenced in a study of blood T cell repertoires in COVID-19. Data came from immunoSEQ multiplex PCR; TCRdb stores just in-frame clones and leaves some out. The table shows about 200,000 clones, with around 82% occurring only once. Sequenced input: PBMCs or T cells enriched from blood (not recorded which). These receptors all come from a woman between 55 and 75 years old with acute COVID-19.

This clone has more than one count but fewer than ten. The chain employs TRBV9 and TRBJ1-3, with 7 bases identical to TRBD1. Germline loops: CDR1 SGDLS, CDR2 YYNGEE. The V segment lost 4 bases and the J segment 0 bases; nucleotides outside the gene matches: 4. The CDR3 is 15 amino acids. The CDR3 region is CASSPRTGSGNTIYF. The CDR3 DNA follows: TGTGCCAGCAGCCCCCGGACAGGCTCTGGAAACACCATATATTTT.

This clone was seen at least ten times. The CDR3 region is CAVAGTSGRGGTGELFF. In nucleotides, the CDR3 is TGTGCCGTAGCCGGGACTAGCGGGAGAGGTGGCACCGGGGAGCTGTTTTTT. The V gene is TRBV10-3, the J gene TRBJ2-2, with 14 bases identical to TRBD2. J gave up 4 bases and V 11 bases, and 12 bases lay outside the gene matches. The CDR3 length is 17 residues. CDR1 and CDR2 from the germline V gene are ENHRY and SYGVKD.

This chain connects TRBV7-2 to TRBJ2-6; 9 nucleotides match TRBD2. Germline CDR1 SGHTA, CDR2 FQGNSA. This CDR3 spans 18 amino acids. Unmatched junction bases numbered 10, after V lost 5 bases and J lost 2 bases. The DNA of the CDR3 is TGTGCCAGCAGCCTGAAAGGGACTAGCAACGCTGGGGCCAACGTCCTGACTTTC. This sequence encodes CASSLKGTSNAGANVLTF.

The chain combines TRBV29-1 with TRBJ1-2; D gene uncertain. V dropped 3 bases and J dropped 0 bases, with 5 bases sitting between them. The CDR3 is 12 amino acids. Looked up from germline, CDR1 is SQVTM and CDR2 is ANQGSEA. The DNA for the CDR3 is TGCAGCGTTGATTCTGCTAACTATGGCTACACCTTC. It yields the protein CSVDSANYGYTF.

This chain joins TRBV7-2 and TRBJ1-4, with D possibly TRBD1 on 6 matching bases. CDR3 length: 12 amino acids. V was cut by 5 bases and J by 10 bases, with 11 bases left in between. From germline, CDR1 is SGHTA and CDR2 FQGNSA. Here the CDR3 reads CASSAGVAKLFF. Written as DNA, the CDR3 is TGTGCCAGCAGCGCAGGGGTGGCAAAACTGTTTTTT.

This chain links TRBV11-2 with TRBJ2-5; D possibly corresponds to TRBD1 (6 bases). The CDR3 sequence is 16 residues long. Trimming cost V 2 bases and J 5 bases, with 18 bases left between them. Germline assignment: CDR1 SGHAT and CDR2 FQNNGV. The CDR3 DNA reads as TGTGCCAGCAGCTTACGCCCCCTGCAGGGGCTGGAGACCCAGTACTTC. It encodes CASSLRPLQGLETQYF.

The chain joins TRBV7-2 to TRBJ1-4, with a weak D call TRBD1 (6 bases). V shed 3 bases and J shed 4 bases, with 15 bases lying between them. Germline V gives CDR1 SGHTA, CDR2 FQGNSA. The CDR3 is 16 residues long. The DNA for the CDR3 is TGTGCCAGCAGCTTTTCATGGACAGCCATTAATGAAAAACTGTTTTTT. Its translation: CASSFSWTAINEKLFF.

V and J are TRBV28 and TRBJ1-1, with D maybe TRBD1 (5 bases). V lost 5 bases, J lost 13 bases, and 14 bases lay in between. Germline CDR1 MDHEN, CDR2 SYDVKM. The CDR3 spans 11 residues. CDR3 sequence (DNA): TGTGCCAGCAGTCCACAGGTGAACGTTTTCTTT. Translating gives CASSPQVNVFF.

This clone occurred many times. Other DNA variants within this sample encode the same CDR3. The J gene is TRBJ2-1, the V gene TRBV11-3; 7 bases map to TRBD2. V lost 0 bases, J lost 8 bases, and 10 bases stayed unmatched. The germline gives CDR1 SGHNT, CDR2 YENEEA. The CDR3 length is 16 residues. CDR3: CASSLDGRGGVDEQFF. For the CDR3, the DNA is TGTGCCAGCAGCTTAGATGGGAGGGGTGGGGTCGATGAGCAGTTCTTC.

This clone has just a few counts. The chain is built from TRBV30 and TRBJ1-5, with unresolved D. Trimming left V 4 bases short and J 7 bases short, with 14 bases between. CDR3 length: 13 amino acids. From germline, CDR1 is GTSNPN and CDR2 SVGIG (reference sequence). The CDR3 spells CAWNFQEDQPQHF. The CDR3 DNA reads as TGTGCCTGGAATTTTCAGGAGGACCAGCCCCAGCATTTT.

V and J are TRBV3-1 (or the pseudogene TRBV3-2) and TRBJ1-3, with 7 bases that match TRBD1. CDR1 is LGHDT and CDR2 is YNNKEL in the germline V gene (reference sequence). The CDR3 spans 19 residues. V was pared by 4 bases and J by 0 bases, with 15 bases of the junction left unmatched. The CDR3 sequence: CASSPRSTGLLFSGNTIYF. In DNA, the CDR3 is TGTGCCAGCAGCCCAAGGTCGACAGGGCTACTCTTCTCTGGAAACACCATATATTTT.

The chain combines TRBV19 with TRBJ2-2, with 8 bases matching TRBD2. The trim removed 3 bases at V and 5 bases at J, leaving 5 bases unmatched. CDR1 is LNHDA and CDR2 is SQIVND in the germline V gene (reference sequence). The length of the CDR3 is 15 residues. The DNA for the CDR3 is TGTGCCAGTAGTATTGTCTCTAGCGGGACCGGGGAGCTGTTTTTT. Protein: CASSIVSSGTGELFF.